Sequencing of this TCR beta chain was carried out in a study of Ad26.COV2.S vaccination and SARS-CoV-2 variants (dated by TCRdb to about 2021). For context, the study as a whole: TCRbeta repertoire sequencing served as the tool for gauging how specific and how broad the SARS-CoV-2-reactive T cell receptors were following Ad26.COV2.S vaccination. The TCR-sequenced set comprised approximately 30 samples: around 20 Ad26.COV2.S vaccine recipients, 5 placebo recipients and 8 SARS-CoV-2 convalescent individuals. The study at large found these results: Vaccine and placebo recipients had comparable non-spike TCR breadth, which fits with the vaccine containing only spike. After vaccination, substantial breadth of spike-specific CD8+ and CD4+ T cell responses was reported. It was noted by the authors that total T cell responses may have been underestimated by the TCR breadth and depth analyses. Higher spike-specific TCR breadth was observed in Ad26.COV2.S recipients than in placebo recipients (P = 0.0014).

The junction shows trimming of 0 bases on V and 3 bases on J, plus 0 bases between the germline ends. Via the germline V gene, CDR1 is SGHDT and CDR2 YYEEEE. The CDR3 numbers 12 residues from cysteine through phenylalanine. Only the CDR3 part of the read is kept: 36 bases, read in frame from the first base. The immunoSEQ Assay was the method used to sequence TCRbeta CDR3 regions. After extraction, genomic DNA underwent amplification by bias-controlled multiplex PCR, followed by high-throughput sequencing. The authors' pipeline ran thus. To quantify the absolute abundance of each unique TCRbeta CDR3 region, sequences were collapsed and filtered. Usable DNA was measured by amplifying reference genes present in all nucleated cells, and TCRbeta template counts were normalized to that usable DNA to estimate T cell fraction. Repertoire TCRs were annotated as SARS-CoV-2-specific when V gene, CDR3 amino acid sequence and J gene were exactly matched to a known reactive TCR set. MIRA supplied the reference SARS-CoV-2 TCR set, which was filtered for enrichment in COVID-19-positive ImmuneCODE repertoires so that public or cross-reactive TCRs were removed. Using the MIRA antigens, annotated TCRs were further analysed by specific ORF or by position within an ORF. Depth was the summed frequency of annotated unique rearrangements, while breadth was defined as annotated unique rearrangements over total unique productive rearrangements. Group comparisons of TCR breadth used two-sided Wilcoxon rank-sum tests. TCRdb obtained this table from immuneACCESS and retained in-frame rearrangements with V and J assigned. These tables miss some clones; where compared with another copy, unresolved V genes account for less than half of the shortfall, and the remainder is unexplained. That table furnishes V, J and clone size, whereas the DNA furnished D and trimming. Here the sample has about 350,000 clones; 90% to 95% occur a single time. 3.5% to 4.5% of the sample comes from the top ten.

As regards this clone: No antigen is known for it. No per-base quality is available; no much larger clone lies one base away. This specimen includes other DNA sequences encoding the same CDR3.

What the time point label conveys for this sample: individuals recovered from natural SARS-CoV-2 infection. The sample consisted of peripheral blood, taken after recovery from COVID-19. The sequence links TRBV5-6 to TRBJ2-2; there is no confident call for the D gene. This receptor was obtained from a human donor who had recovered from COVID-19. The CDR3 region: CASSLDTGELFF. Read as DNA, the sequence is TGTGCCAGCAGCTTGGACACCGGGGAGCTGTTTTTT.